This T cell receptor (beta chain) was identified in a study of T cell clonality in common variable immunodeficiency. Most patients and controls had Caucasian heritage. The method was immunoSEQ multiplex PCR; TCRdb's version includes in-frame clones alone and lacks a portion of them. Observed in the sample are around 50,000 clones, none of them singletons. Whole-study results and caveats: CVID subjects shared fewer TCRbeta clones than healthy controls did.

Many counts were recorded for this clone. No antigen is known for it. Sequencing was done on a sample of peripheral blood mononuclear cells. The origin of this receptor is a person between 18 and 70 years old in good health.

CDR3 amino acids: CASSKAGGPYEQYF. The sequenced part of the CDR3 DNA is TGTGCCAGTAGTAAGGCAGGGGGCCCCTACGAG. V usage is TRBV19 and J usage is TRBJ2-7, with 8 nucleotides matching TRBD1. The CDR3 is cut off 3 residues early in the read; its end comes from the germline J gene. Germline trimming cut 4 bases from V and 2 bases from J; bases unmatched to any gene: 4. The germline V gene has CDR1 LNHDA and CDR2 SQIVND (reference sequence). The CDR3 covers 14 residues. The full variable domain, completed using reference TRBV19 and TRBJ2-7, is DGGITQSPKYLFRKEGQNVTLSCEQNLNHDAMYWYRQDPGQGLRLIYYSQIVNDFQKGDIAEGYSVSREKKESFPLTVTSAQKNPTAFYLCASSKAGGPYEQYFGPGTRLTVT.